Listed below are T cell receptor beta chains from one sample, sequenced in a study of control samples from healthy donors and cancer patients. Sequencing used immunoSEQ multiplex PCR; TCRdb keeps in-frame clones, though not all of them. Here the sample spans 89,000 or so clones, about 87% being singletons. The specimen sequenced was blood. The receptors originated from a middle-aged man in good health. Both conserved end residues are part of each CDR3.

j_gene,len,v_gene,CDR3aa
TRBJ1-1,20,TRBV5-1,CASSLSAYRDRGIAVTEAFF
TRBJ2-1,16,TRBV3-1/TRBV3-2,CASSEMGSHSYNEQFF
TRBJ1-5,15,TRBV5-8,CASSFGEGSNQPQHF
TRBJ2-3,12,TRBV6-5,CASRLETDTQYF
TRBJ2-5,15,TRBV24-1,CATGVGLAGGETQYF
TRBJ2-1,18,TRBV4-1,CASSQSYGGSSSYNEQFF
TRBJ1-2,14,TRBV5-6,CASSFRDRGNGYTF
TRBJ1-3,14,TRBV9,CASSPQGAGNTIYF
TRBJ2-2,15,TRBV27,CASSLEFLNTGELFF
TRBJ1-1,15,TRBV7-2,CASSSRGLGVTEAFF
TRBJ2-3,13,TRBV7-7,CASSSRSLDTQYF
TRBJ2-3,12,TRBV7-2,CASSFWTDTQYF
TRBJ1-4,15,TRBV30,CAWSGTGSNNEKLFF
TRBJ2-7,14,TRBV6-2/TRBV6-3,CASSEWTGAYEQYF
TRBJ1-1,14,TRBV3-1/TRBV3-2,CASSHHSRNTEAFF
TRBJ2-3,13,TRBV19,CASRTPSTDTQYF
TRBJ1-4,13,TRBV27,CASGDATNEKLFF
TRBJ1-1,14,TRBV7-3,CASSYTGRNTEAFF
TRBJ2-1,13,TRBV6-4,CASSDGNSGEQFF
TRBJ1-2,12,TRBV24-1,CATSDKSYGYTF
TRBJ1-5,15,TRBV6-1,CASSEGGAMGQPQHF
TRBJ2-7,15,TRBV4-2,CASSQDTTPSYEQYF
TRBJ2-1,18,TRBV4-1,CASSQDIFSGGAGNEQFF
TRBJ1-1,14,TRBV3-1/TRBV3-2,CASSQTGGRTEAFF
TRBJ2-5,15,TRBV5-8,CASSPRGRFGETQYF
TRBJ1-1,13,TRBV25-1,CASSEQWNTEAFF
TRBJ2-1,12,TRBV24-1,CATSDLFNEQFF
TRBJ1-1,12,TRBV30,CAWRRTDSEAFF
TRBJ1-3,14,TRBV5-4,CASSGQQGANTIYF
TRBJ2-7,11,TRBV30,CACRTGISENF